The T cell receptor (beta chain) under discussion was sequenced for a study of blood T cells in healthy people across ages. At the level of the study: Researchers report that template switching captured about one barcoded beta molecule per two T cells.

The CDR3 spans 15 residues. The second PCR ran roughly 6 to 11 cycles with a sample-barcoded 5' primer and J-beta primers. TCRdb re-called the 5' RACE reads with MiXCR, one entry per CDR3 protein. This table has hundreds of thousands of distinct CDR3 sequences, 27% appearing once. This same sample was also taken into another study, of T cells of mothers and their children. From that paper: It was found that thymic selection shapes TCR recombination output similarly in related and unrelated pairs.

J is TRBJ2-5 and V is TRBV21-1; the table's D call TRBD1 went unverified against the DNA. TRBV21-1 is classified as a pseudogene. The sequenced sample was blood. This TCR derives from a boy aged 2 to 10 in good health. The CDR3 here is CASSKDDGAQETQYF. The CDR3 DNA reads TGTGCCAGCAGCAAAGACGATGGGGCCCAAGAGACCCAGTACTTC.